The sequence of this TCR beta chain was determined in a study of post-analysis software for immune sequencing data. About the study: Patients with relapsing-remitting, secondary progressive and progressive-relapsing multiple sclerosis courses were all represented. Study-level points and caveats: Four to six TRBV segments were more frequent in patients than controls; TRBV5-6, TRBV5-1 and TRBV20-1 belonged to this group. A significant reduction in normalized Chao1 diversity was observed in multiple sclerosis patients versus controls. F measure grouped same-batch samples tightly together.

Tagging with unique molecular identifiers was a feature of the TCR beta cDNA libraries. It was from about 0.94 to 9.7 million T cells that around 500,000 cDNA molecules came. A single record per CDR3 protein comes from TCRdb applying MiXCR to the PCR reads. The table shows fewer than 850,000 distinct CDR3 sequences, with 30% occurring only once. The CDR3 consists of 13 residues. V lost 5 bases and J lost 6; bases outside the gene matches: 10. The V gene's germline CDR1 is SQVTM and CDR2 ANQGSEA. Turning to this clonotype: The antigen remains unidentified.

This sequence joins TRBV29-1 and TRBJ2-7; the match to TRBD1 covers 7 bases. The sequence derives from a girl between 5 and 17 years old with multiple sclerosis. The sequencing input was blood. For the CDR3, the DNA is TGCAGCGTTATTAAAGGGGGCTGGGGCGAGCAGTACTTC. This gives the protein CSVIKGGWGEQYF.